This T cell receptor (beta chain) was observed in a study of T cells in women clearing cervical HPV infection. Study in general: No precancer developed; the control's incident HPV16 infection cleared within 12 months. Controls gave blood once infection was undetectable; cases at lesion identification. Only a few women had HLA typing results available. Findings and caveats of the study: Controls had more TRBV6-7 (around 0.15%) than cases (approximately 0.11%).

Regarding this clone: Antigen unknown. Read coverage stops 3 residues before the CDR3 terminus; the germline J gene supplies the remainder.

The V gene's germline CDR1 is SGHTA and CDR2 FQGTGA. V lost 5 bases and J 1 base, leaving 13 bases between the germline ends. The CDR3 has 15 residues. TCRdb's copy holds only in-frame clones and misses some; the assay was immunoSEQ multiplex PCR. This table lists 30,000 or so clones. This TCR came from a woman between 18 and 75 years old with a cervical HPV16 infection that either progressed to CIN3+ or cleared (not recorded which). The sequencing input was blood buffy coat. The rearrangement uses TRBV7-3 and TRBJ2-3; D could derive from TRBD1 or TRBD2 (5 bases each). CDR3: CASSPGSIRTDTQYF. The sequenced part of the CDR3 DNA is TGTGCCAGCAGCCCAGGGAGTATACGCACAGATACG.